A selection of T cell receptor beta chains follows, all from one sample in a study of T-cell reconstitution after alpha-beta-depleted transplantation in children. Using its own MiXCR run on the PCR reads, TCRdb lists one record per CDR3 protein. The table lists about 830,000 distinct CDR3 sequences, approximately 15% of them singletons, with approximately 4.5% in the top ten. The input for sequencing was PBMCs, mostly from graft donor cells, taken 360 days after TCRalphabeta/CD19-depleted stem cell transplant. The receptor set was obtained from a male patient aged 10 to 17 who had a stem cell transplant for acute lymphoblastic leukemia, so the T cells may come from the graft donor. The CDR3 runs from the conserved cysteine through the conserved F or W. The D gene is left open where the match is weak. Rows may omit the clone size; those that give it use once, few, many or a size class.

abundance,j_gene,d_gene,v_gene,CDR3nt,CDR3aa
many,TRBJ1-1,-,TRBV27,TGTGCCAGCAGCTTCAGGGAGAACACTGAAGCTTTCTTT,CASSFRENTEAFF
few,TRBJ2-7,TRBD2,TRBV20-1,TGCAGTGCTAGTGGACTAGCCTACGAGCAGTACTTC,CSASGLAYEQYF
few,TRBJ2-7,TRBD1,TRBV5-5,TGTGCCAGCAGCTTGTGGCCCGGGACAGGTACCCACGAGCAGTACTTC,CASSLWPGTGTHEQYF
few,TRBJ2-4,TRBD2,TRBV5-1,TGCGCCAGCAGCTTGGCCTCCAGCGGGAGGACCAAAAACATTCAGTACTTC,CASSLASSGRTKNIQYF
few,TRBJ1-1,-,TRBV5-1,TGCGCCAGCACTTCGAACAGACTAAACACTGAAGCTTTCTTT,CASTSNRLNTEAFF
few,TRBJ1-5,-,TRBV20-1,TGCAGTGCTAGTAAACCCCAAGGCAATCAGCCCCAGCATTTT,CSASKPQGNQPQHF
-,TRBJ1-3,-,TRBV7-6,TGTGCCAGCAGCTTGCAGGGCCACGGAAACACCATATATTTT,CASSLQGHGNTIYF
few,TRBJ1-3,-,TRBV20-1,TGCAGTGCTAGCCCCTTGGTTCGCTCTGGAAACACCATATATTTT,CSASPLVRSGNTIYF
many,TRBJ2-2,-,TRBV12-3/TRBV12-4,TGTGCCAACAGGATGACCCTGAATGGGTACACCGGGGAGCTGTTTTTT,CANRMTLNGYTGELFF
few,TRBJ2-1,-,TRBV9,TGTGCCAGCAGCGTAGGAGGTTTGGGGGAGGATGAGCAGTTCTTC,CASSVGGLGEDEQFF
few,TRBJ2-5,TRBD1,TRBV20-1,TGCAGTGCTAGGAATCCTAGACAGGGCAGAGAGACCCAGTACTTC,CSARNPRQGRETQYF
few,TRBJ2-1,-,TRBV11-1,TGTGCCAGCCGATCGTTCAATGAGCAGTTCTTC,CASRSFNEQFF